This TCR beta chain is from a study of shared clonotypes between healthy human individuals. Study results and caveats: Clonotype sharing among the donors was expected to vary with sequencing depth.

The junction had 9 bases not matched to a gene; V was cut back by 3 bases and J by 4 bases. Per the germline V gene, CDR1 is SGHDT and CDR2 is YYEEEE. The CDR3 is 15 residues long. Only CD45RO-negative cells positively selected for CCR7 counted as naive CD8 cells, so terminally differentiated effector memory CD45RA+ cells were excluded. This table comes from immunoSEQ multiplex PCR, and its TCRdb copy is limited to in-frame clones, with some not included. Among around 2,100,000 clones, about 95% were seen once, and the ten largest hold more than 0.95%. As regards this clone: Its target is unknown.

The sequence came from a man younger than 30 in good health. Sample: naive CD8+ T cells sorted from blood. V gene TRBV5-6 combines with J gene TRBJ1-2; TRBD1 aligns across 7 bases. The CDR3 spells CASSSDREDGYGYTF. The CDR3, as DNA: TGTGCCAGCAGCTCCGACAGGGAGGACGGCTATGGCTACACCTTC.